The 15 T cell receptor beta chains reported below all come from one sample, sequenced in a study of cytomegalovirus exposure and HLA in healthy donors. The PCR ran on 60 Vbeta and 13 Jbeta primers. Assay: immunoSEQ multiplex PCR; the TCRdb copy retains only in-frame clones and omits some. Among around 180,000 clones listed, 65% to 85% were seen once. The sample comprised PBMCs. These receptors originate from a boy aged 2 to 9 in good health and CMV-seronegative.

This clone was observed a few times. This chain uses TRBV6-5 with TRBJ2-3; TRBD2 aligns across 9 bases. The CDR3 is 13 residues long. Germline values: CDR1 MNHEY, CDR2 SVGAGI. CDR3 in DNA: TGTGGAAGCGGGGGGACTTCCACAGATACGCAGTATTTT. It specifies CGSGGTSTDTQYF.

The chain carries TRBV25-1 and TRBJ2-1; TRBD2 matches at 8 bases. The CDR3 runs to 15 residues. Germline values: CDR1 MGHDK, CDR2 SYGVNS. The V gene end was trimmed by 7 bases and the J gene end by 0 bases; junction bases not matched to a gene: 5. The CDR3, as DNA: TGTGCCAGCAAAGGAGCGGGAGTCTCCTACAATGAGCAGTTCTTC. This gives the protein CASKGAGVSYNEQFF.

V usage is TRBV15 and J usage is TRBJ2-7, with D possibly matching TRBD1 (6 bases). This CDR3 has 16 residues. Germline CDR1 is LNHNV and CDR2 is YYDKDF (reference sequence). V dropped 0 bases and J dropped 1 base, with 13 bases sitting between them. The CDR3 reads CATSRDWDTVSYEQYV. The CDR3 nucleotides read TGTGCCACCAGCAGAGATTGGGACACGGTATCCTACGAGCAGTACGTC.

The gene calls are TRBV30 and TRBJ1-1; D possibly corresponds to TRBD1 (6 bases). V was cut by 2 bases and J by 7 bases, with 20 bases left in between. This CDR3 has 15 residues. The germline V gene has CDR1 GTSNPN and CDR2 SVGIG (reference sequence). For the CDR3, the DNA is TGTGCCTGGAGTCCGACCCGGGGGGGCCGTTTTGAAGCTTTCTTT. Its translation: CAWSPTRGGRFEAFF.

A few counts support this clone. The chain carries TRBV7-2 and TRBJ2-5, with TRBD2 matching 9 bases. J was trimmed by 5 bases and V by 6 bases; bases with no gene match: 10. Germline CDR1 is SGHTA and CDR2 is FQGNSA. This CDR3 is built from 15 residues. CDR3 amino acids: CASSRSGGGAETQYF. The CDR3 DNA is TGTGCCAGCAGTCGTAGCGGGGGAGGGGCGGAGACCCAGTACTTC.

The J gene is TRBJ2-4, the V gene TRBV5-4; 9 positions match TRBD1. Trimming at V came to 4 bases and at J to 13 bases, leaving 3 bases not matched to a gene. CDR1 and CDR2 from the germline V gene are SGHNT and YYREEE (reference sequence). The CDR3 totals 11 residues. This CDR3 is CASSGQGLQYF. For the CDR3, the DNA is TGTGCCAGCAGCGGACAGGGGTTGCAGTACTTC.

This clone was seen only once. The CDR3 nucleotides read TGTGCCAGCAGCGTAGTACCTGAAACCGGGCAGTTCTTC. It specifies CASSVVPETGQFF. The genes are TRBV9 and TRBJ2-1; D unresolved. The germline gives CDR1 SGDLS, CDR2 YYNGEE. The CDR3 is made up of 13 amino acids. Trimming removed 0 bases from V and 12 bases from J, with 13 bases in between.

The rearrangement joins TRBV2 to TRBJ1-1; a possible D gene is TRBD1 (6 bases). The CDR3 is made up of 14 amino acids. Germline V CDR1 and CDR2: SNHLY, FYNNEI. Trimming removed 6 bases from V and 4 bases from J, with 15 bases in between. CDR3 sequence (DNA): TGTGCCAGCAGCGGGGGGCTGAGGGGCACTGAAGCTTTCTTT. This codes for CASSGGLRGTEAFF.

This clone was counted only a few times. V is TRBV7-9 and J is TRBJ1-2, with a tentative D call TRBD1 (5 bases). V was trimmed by 5 bases and J by 6 bases, leaving 16 bases between them. This CDR3 region has 14 residues. Germline V lookup: CDR1 SEHNR, CDR2 FQNEAQ (reference sequence). CDR3 bases: TGTGCCAGCAGCATGACACTCCCGGGGGATGGCTACACCTTC. It codes for CASSMTLPGDGYTF.

This chain joins TRBV2 and TRBJ1-1; TRBD1 might be the D (6 bases). V lost 6 bases to trimming and J lost 1 base, with 15 bases between them. This CDR3 is built from 15 residues. Germline V gives CDR1 SNHLY, CDR2 FYNNEI. The CDR3 DNA is TGTGCCAGCAGCTACCAAGGGGGGGGGAACACTGAAGCTTTCTTT. Encoded protein: CASSYQGGGNTEAFF.

This clone was detected only a few times. The rearrangement joins TRBV7-6 to TRBJ1-2, with TRBD1 as a possible D gene (5 bases). The CDR3 consists of 13 residues. Trimming stripped 1 base from V and 4 bases from J, with 7 bases between. CDR1 and CDR2 (germline): SGHVS, FNYEAQ. The CDR3 spells CASSLGQFYGYTF. Here the CDR3 DNA reads TGTGCCAGCAGCTTAGGACAGTTCTATGGCTACACCTTC. The full variable domain, its missing parts supplied by reference TRBV7-6 and TRBJ1-2, is GAGVSQSPRYKVTKRGQDVALRCDPISGHVSLYWYRQALGQGPEFLTYFNYEAQQDKSGLPNDRFSAERPEGSISTLTIQRTEQRDSAMYRCASSLGQFYGYTFGSGTRLTVV.

This clone occurred a few times. V is TRBV5-6 and J is TRBJ1-6; D is uncertain. CDR3 length: 14 residues. Germline values: CDR1 SGHDT, CDR2 YYEEEE. The V gene lost 0 bases and the J gene lost 6 bases, with 7 bases spanning the gap. The CDR3 here is CASSLGGRNSPLHF. For the CDR3, the DNA is TGTGCCAGCAGCTTGGGAGGTCGTAATTCACCCCTCCACTTT.

The V call is TRBV4-1, the J call TRBJ1-3, with D possibly matching TRBD1 (6 bases). V lost 0 bases to trimming and J lost 2 bases, with 11 bases between them. This CDR3 has 16 residues. Germline assignment: CDR1 MGHRA and CDR2 YSYEKL. The CDR3 here is CASSQEINRAGNTIYF. CDR3 DNA: TGCGCCAGCAGCCAAGAAATCAACAGGGCTGGAAACACCATATATTTT.

The chain uses TRBV5-3 and TRBJ1-1, with TRBD1 matching 10 bases. TRBV5-3 is assigned to the ORF class and has an uncertain function. The CDR3 is 15 amino acids. Unmatched junction bases numbered 6, after V lost 2 bases and J lost 5 bases. DNA of the CDR3: TGTGCCAGAAGCTTCCGGGACAGGGGTTTTACTGAAGCTTTCTTT. Protein sequence: CARSFRDRGFTEAFF.

To note about this clone: Other DNA sequences of this sample code for an identical CDR3. The chain has TRBV27 and TRBJ2-4, with no clear D. V dropped 3 bases and J dropped 4 bases, with 7 bases sitting between them. This CDR3 has 13 residues. Per the germline V gene, CDR1 is MNHEY and CDR2 is SMNVEV (reference sequence). Here the CDR3 reads CASSFSKKNIQYF. In nucleotides, the CDR3 is TGTGCCAGCAGTTTTAGCAAGAAAAACATTCAGTACTTC.